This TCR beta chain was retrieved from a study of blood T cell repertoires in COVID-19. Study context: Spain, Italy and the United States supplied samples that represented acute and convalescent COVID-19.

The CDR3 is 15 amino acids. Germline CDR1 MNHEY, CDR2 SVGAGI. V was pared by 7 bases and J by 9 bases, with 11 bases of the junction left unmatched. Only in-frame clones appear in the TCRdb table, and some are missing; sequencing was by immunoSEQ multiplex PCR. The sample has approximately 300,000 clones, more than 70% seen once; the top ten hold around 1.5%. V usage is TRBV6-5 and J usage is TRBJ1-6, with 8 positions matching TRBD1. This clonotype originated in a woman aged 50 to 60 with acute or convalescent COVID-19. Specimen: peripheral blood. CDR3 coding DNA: TGTGCCAGCACTACCTTTCAGGGGGCTGGTTCACCCCTCCACTTT. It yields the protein CASTTFQGAGSPLHF.